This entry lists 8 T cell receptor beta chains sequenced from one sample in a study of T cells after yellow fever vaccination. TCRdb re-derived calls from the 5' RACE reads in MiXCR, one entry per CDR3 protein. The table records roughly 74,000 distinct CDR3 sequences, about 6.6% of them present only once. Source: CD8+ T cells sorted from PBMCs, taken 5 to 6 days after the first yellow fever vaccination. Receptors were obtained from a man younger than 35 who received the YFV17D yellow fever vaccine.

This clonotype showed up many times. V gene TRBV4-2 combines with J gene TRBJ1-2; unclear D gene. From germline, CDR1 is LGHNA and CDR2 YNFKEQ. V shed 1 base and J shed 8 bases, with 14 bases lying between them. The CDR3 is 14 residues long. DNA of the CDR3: TGTGCCAGCAGCCAAGGGGAGGCCGTATGGGGCTACACCTTC. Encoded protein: CASSQGEAVWGYTF.

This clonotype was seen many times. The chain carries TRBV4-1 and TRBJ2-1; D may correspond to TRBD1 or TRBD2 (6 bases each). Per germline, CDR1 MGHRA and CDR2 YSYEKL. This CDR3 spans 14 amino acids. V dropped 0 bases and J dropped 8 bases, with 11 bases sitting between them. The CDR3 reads CASSQEEGGDEQFF. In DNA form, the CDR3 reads TGCGCCAGCAGCCAAGAGGAGGGGGGCGATGAGCAGTTCTTC.

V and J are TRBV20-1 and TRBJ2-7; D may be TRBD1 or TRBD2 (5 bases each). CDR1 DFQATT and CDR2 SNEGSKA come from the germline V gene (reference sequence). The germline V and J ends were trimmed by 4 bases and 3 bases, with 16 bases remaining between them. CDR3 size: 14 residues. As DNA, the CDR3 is TGCAGTGCTATGGGGACCCACAGCTACTACGAGCAGTACTTC. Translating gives CSAMGTHSYYEQYF.

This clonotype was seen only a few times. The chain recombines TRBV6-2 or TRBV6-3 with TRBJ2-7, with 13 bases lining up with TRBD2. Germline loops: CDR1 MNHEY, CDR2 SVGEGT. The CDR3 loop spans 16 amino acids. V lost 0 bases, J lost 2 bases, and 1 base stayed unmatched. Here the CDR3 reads CASSYSGLAGTYEQYV. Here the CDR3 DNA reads TGTGCCAGCAGTTACTCGGGACTAGCGGGGACCTACGAGCAGTACGTC.

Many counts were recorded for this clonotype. DNA for the CDR3: TGTGCCAGCAGTTACGGGGGTGAAGCTTTCTTT. Protein sequence: CASSYGGEAFF. The rearrangement joins TRBV6-5 to TRBJ1-1; a weak D match, TRBD1 (5 bases). V was trimmed by 2 bases and J by 7 bases, leaving 5 bases between them. Germline loops: CDR1 MNHEY, CDR2 SVGAGI. CDR3 size: 11 residues.

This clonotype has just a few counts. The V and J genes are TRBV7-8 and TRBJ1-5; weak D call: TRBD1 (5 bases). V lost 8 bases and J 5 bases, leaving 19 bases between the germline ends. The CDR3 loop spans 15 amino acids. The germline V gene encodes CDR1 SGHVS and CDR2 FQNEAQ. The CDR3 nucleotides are TGTGCCAGCTCATCGGCTGGGGGAGATTATCAGCCCCAGCATTTT. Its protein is CASSSAGGDYQPQHF. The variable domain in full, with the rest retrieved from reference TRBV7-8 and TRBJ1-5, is GAGVSQSPRYKVAKRGQDVALRCDPISGHVSLFWYQQALGQGPEFLTYFQNEAQLDKSGLPSDRFFAERPEGSVSTLKIQRTQQEDSAVYLCASSSAGGDYQPQHFGDGTRLSIL.

CDR3 amino acids: CATATGDSSYEQYF. CDR3 in DNA: TGTGCCACCGCGACAGGGGATAGCTCCTACGAGCAGTACTTC. V gene TRBV6-1 combines with J gene TRBJ2-7; 8 nucleotides line up with TRBD1. Germline values: CDR1 MNHNS, CDR2 SASEGT. The CDR3 sequence is 14 residues long. V was clipped by 10 bases and J by 0 bases; unmatched bases: 8.

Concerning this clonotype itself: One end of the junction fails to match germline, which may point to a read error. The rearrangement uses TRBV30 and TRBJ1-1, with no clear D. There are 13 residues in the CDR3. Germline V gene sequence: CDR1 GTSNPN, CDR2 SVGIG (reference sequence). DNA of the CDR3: TGTGCCTGGTCCCTGCAGCCGAACACTGAAGCCTTCTTT. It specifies CAWSLQPNTEAFF.